These 30 T cell receptor beta chains were sequenced from one sample in a study of response to subunit inactivated influenza vaccine. TCRdb redid the calling of the RT-PCR reads with MiXCR, one entry per CDR3 protein. The table lists hundreds of thousands of distinct CDR3 sequences, roughly 25% of them singletons. This material consisted of CD4+ T cells sorted from PBMCs, taken 4 to 6 days after vaccination. All receptors derive from a man aged 50 to 60 who received an inactivated influenza vaccine.

This rearrangement joins TRBV5-5 to TRBJ1-2, with TRBD1 matching 8 bases. The germline CDR1 and CDR2 sequences are SGHKS and YYEKEE (reference sequence). This CDR3 is built from 14 residues. The ends lost 4 bases at V and 5 bases at J; junction bases unmatched: 7. The CDR3 region is CASSAGQGRYGYTF. As DNA, the CDR3 is TGTGCCAGCAGCGCCGGACAGGGAAGGTATGGCTACACCTTC. The complete variable domain, with remaining parts taken from reference TRBV5-5 and TRBJ1-2, reads DAGVTQSPTHLIKTRGQQVTLRCSPISGHKSVSWYQQVLGQGPQFIFQYYEKEERGRGNFPDRFSARQFPNYSSELNVNALLLGDSALYLCASSAGQGRYGYTFGSGTRLTVV.

V usage is TRBV7-8 and J usage is TRBJ2-3, with 7 bases aligning to TRBD1. With V trimmed by 10 bases and J by 0 bases, 7 bases remained unmatched. Germline CDR1 reads SGHVS; CDR2 reads FQNEAQ. CDR3 length equals 14 residues. CDR3 bases: TGTGCCATCAAGGACAGGTTTAGCACAGATACGCAGTATTTT. Its protein product is CAIKDRFSTDTQYF.

The chain links TRBV6-2 or TRBV6-3 to TRBJ2-7; either TRBD1 or TRBD2 may fit D (7 bases each). The CDR3 runs to 15 residues. V gave up 1 base and J gave up 5 bases, with 15 bases separating them. Germline V lookup: CDR1 MNHEY, CDR2 SVGEGT. The CDR3 here is CASSYFLTGRDEQYF. CDR3 nucleotide sequence: TGTGCCAGCAGTTACTTCCTGACAGGGAGGGACGAGCAGTACTTC.

The genes are TRBV11-2 and TRBJ2-1; no firm D call. This CDR3 contains 13 residues. The germline V and J ends were trimmed by 3 bases and 9 bases, with 12 bases remaining between them. The V gene's germline CDR1 is SGHAT and CDR2 FQNNGV. CDR3 sequence (DNA): TGTGCCAGCAGCTTTATGGGCTATCTTGAGCAGTTCTTC. This codes for CASSFMGYLEQFF.

This clonotype was counted at least ten times. The chain is built from TRBV4-1 and TRBJ2-1, with TRBD2 identical over 11 bases. This CDR3 comprises 17 residues. J lost 6 bases, V lost 0 bases, and 7 bases had no gene match. Looked up from germline, CDR1 is MGHRA and CDR2 is YSYEKL. In DNA, the CDR3 is TGCGCCAGCAGCCAAGACCCAACAGGGACTAGCGGCAATGAGCAGTTCTTC. This translates into CASSQDPTGTSGNEQFF.

V is TRBV20-1 and J is TRBJ2-7, with D perhaps matching TRBD1 (5 bases). V lost 5 bases, J lost 2 bases, and 22 bases lay in between. The CDR3 is made up of 16 amino acids. Per germline, CDR1 DFQATT and CDR2 SNEGSKA (reference sequence). The CDR3 sequence is CSAVGTRGRGAYEQYF. CDR3 DNA: TGCAGTGCTGTAGGTACAAGGGGCCGAGGTGCCTACGAGCAGTACTTC.

This chain connects TRBV4-1 to TRBJ2-3; TRBD2 is a possible D gene (5 bases). The CDR3 spans 16 residues. Germline V gives CDR1 MGHRA, CDR2 YSYEKL. V was cut by 3 bases and J by 0 bases, with 13 bases left in between. The CDR3 here is CASSQGVQISTDTQYF. CDR3 coding DNA: TGCGCCAGCAGCCAGGGAGTACAGATTAGCACAGATACGCAGTATTTT.

The V gene is TRBV27, the J gene TRBJ2-1; TRBD1 agrees at 11 bases. In germline, CDR1 is MNHEY, CDR2 SMNVEV (reference sequence). This CDR3 is built from 14 residues. The ends lost 6 bases at V and 8 bases at J; junction bases unmatched: 6. The DNA of the CDR3 is TGTGCCAGCAGAGGACAGGGGGCGGGCTATGAGCAGTTCTTC. Translated, it gives CASRGQGAGYEQFF.

The rearrangement joins TRBV6-2 or TRBV6-3 to TRBJ1-2; D is perhaps TRBD1 (5 bases). V was cut by 5 bases and J by 4 bases, with 17 bases left in between. Per germline, CDR1 MNHEY and CDR2 SVGEGT. The length of the CDR3 is 15 residues. CDR3: CASSDETETFYGYTF. As DNA, the CDR3 is TGTGCCAGCAGTGACGAGACAGAAACCTTCTATGGCTACACCTTC.

This clonotype has just a few counts. The V gene is TRBV6-4, the J gene TRBJ1-1; the match to TRBD1 covers 8 bases. J gave up 4 bases and V 6 bases, and 4 bases lay outside the gene matches. CDR1 is MRHNA, CDR2 SNTAGT, per germline. The CDR3 covers 13 residues. The DNA of the CDR3 is TGTGCCAGCAGCAAGACAGGGGCCACTGAAGCTTTCTTT. Translation gives CASSKTGATEAFF.

J is TRBJ1-6 and V is TRBV27; D gene unclear. Germline values: CDR1 MNHEY, CDR2 SMNVEV (reference sequence). The CDR3 sequence is 17 residues long. Trimming took 6 bases from V and 5 from J, leaving 20 bases between them. The CDR3 DNA reads as TGTGCCAGCAGGATGTCGGGGAAACTGGGGAATAATTCACCCCTCCACTTT. This codes for CASRMSGKLGNNSPLHF.

The genes are TRBV6-4 and TRBJ2-3, with D possibly being TRBD1 (5 bases). CDR1 is MRHNA and CDR2 is SNTAGT in the germline V gene. Trimming left V 1 base short and J 3 bases short, with 14 bases between. CDR3 length: 16 amino acids. The CDR3 here is CASSDFARDRTDTQYF. The CDR3, as DNA: TGTGCCAGCAGTGACTTTGCCAGGGATCGGACAGATACGCAGTATTTT.

Of note for this clonotype: Without the conserved terminal phenylalanine or tryptophan, this CDR3 likely stems from a read error. This rearrangement joins TRBV6-1 to TRBJ2-2; TRBD1 aligns across 7 bases. CDR1 and CDR2 from the germline V gene are MNHNS and SASEGT. Losses at the gene ends were 4 bases for V and 0 bases for J; bases not matched to a gene: 8. This CDR3 contains 17 residues. The CDR3 is CASSAGQRLANTGELFY. The CDR3, as DNA: TGTGCCAGCAGTGCGGGACAGCGTCTAGCGAACACCGGGGAGCTGTTTTAT.

This clonotype was recorded a few times. The chain joins TRBV10-1 to TRBJ2-7; a possible D gene is TRBD2 (7 bases). This CDR3 has 13 amino acids. The V and J ends lost 5 bases and 6 bases respectively, with 14 bases between them. Germline CDR1 is WNHNN and CDR2 is SYGVQD (reference sequence). CDR3 sequence (DNA): TGCGCCAGCAGTCGCTCAGGGGAGGGCGAGCAGTACTTC. Residues: CASSRSGEGEQYF.

This clonotype was recorded a few times. J is TRBJ2-2 and V is TRBV7-8; 10 nucleotides match TRBD2. V trimming: 3 bases; J trimming: 3 bases; junction bases outside the gene matches: 7. The CDR3 extends over 17 amino acids. The germline V gene encodes CDR1 SGHVS and CDR2 FQNEAQ. CDR3 sequence (DNA): TGTGCCAGCAGCTTGGGGGTTCTAGCGGGGGACACCGGGGAGCTGTTTTTT. Encoded protein: CASSLGVLAGDTGELFF.

J is TRBJ1-5 and V is TRBV10-3, with D possibly TRBD1 on 5 matching bases. The germline V gene has CDR1 ENHRY and CDR2 SYGVKD. The CDR3 consists of 14 residues. Deletions cut 0 bases from V and 9 bases from J, with 12 bases between. This CDR3 reads CAISESTVGRPQHF. For the CDR3, the DNA is TGTGCCATCAGTGAGTCGACGGTGGGGCGGCCCCAGCATTTT.

The chain uses TRBV20-1 and TRBJ2-3; D unclear. V lost 6 bases and J 0 bases, leaving 7 bases between the germline ends. CDR3 length: 12 residues. Germline loops: CDR1 DFQATT, CDR2 SNEGSKA (reference sequence). CDR3 sequence: CSAITSTDTQYF. In nucleotides, the CDR3 is TGCAGTGCCATCACTAGCACAGATACGCAGTATTTT.

This chain joins TRBV10-1 and TRBJ2-5; 9 bases fit TRBD1. This CDR3 is 13 amino acids long. In germline, CDR1 is WNHNN, CDR2 SYGVQD (reference sequence). The junction had 4 bases not matched to a gene; V was cut back by 7 bases and J by 4 bases. The CDR3 DNA follows: TGCGCCAGCACCCAGGGACAGGGAGAGACCCAGTACTTC. Amino acid sequence: CASTQGQGETQYF.

The CDR3 spells CATSSLAGEADTQYF. In DNA, the CDR3 is TGTGCCACCAGCAGTCTAGCGGGAGAAGCAGATACGCAGTATTTT. J is TRBJ2-3 and V is TRBV15; the match to TRBD2 covers 10 bases. Germline trimming cut 3 bases from V and 4 bases from J; bases unmatched to any gene: 4. The CDR3 runs 15 residues. The germline V gene encodes CDR1 LNHNV and CDR2 YYDKDF (reference sequence).

This clonotype was detected ten times or more. The chain combines TRBV5-5 with TRBJ2-7; the D gene is possibly TRBD2 (6 bases). V dropped 2 bases and J dropped 1 base, with 13 bases sitting between them. Germline V gene lookup returns CDR1 SGHKS and CDR2 YYEKEE (reference sequence). The CDR3 spans 15 residues. The CDR3: CASSFLPEGSYEQYF. The DNA of the CDR3 is TGTGCCAGCAGCTTCCTGCCGGAGGGGTCCTACGAGCAGTACTTC.

The rearrangement joins TRBV5-1 to TRBJ2-1, with TRBD2 identical over 14 bases. V lost 5 bases to trimming and J lost 3 bases; unmatched junction nucleotides: 4. Germline CDR1 and CDR2: SGHRS and YFSETQ. The CDR3 spans 16 residues. DNA of the CDR3: TGCGCCAGCAGGGGACTAGCGGGAGCCCTCTACAATGAGCAGTTCTTC. Translated, it gives CASRGLAGALYNEQFF. Filled out from reference TRBV5-1 and TRBJ2-1, the complete variable domain reads KAGVTQTPRYLIKTRGQQVTLSCSPISGHRSVSWYQQTPGQGLQFLFEYFSETQRNKGNFPGRFSGRQFSNSRSEMNVSTLELGDSALYLCASRGLAGALYNEQFFGPGTRLTVL.

This clonotype has only a few counts. This chain links TRBV11-2 with TRBJ2-1; D may match TRBD1 or TRBD2 (6 bases each). The germline CDR1 and CDR2 sequences are SGHAT and FQNNGV. The V and J ends lost 3 bases and 7 bases respectively, with 19 bases between them. The CDR3 runs to 16 residues. CDR3 in DNA: TGTGCCAGCAGCTTGAGGGGGGCAGGGGCCGGGAATGAGCAGTTCTTC. It codes for CASSLRGAGAGNEQFF.

This clonotype has more than one count but fewer than ten. The V gene is TRBV4-1, the J gene TRBJ2-1, with TRBD2 matching 9 bases. The ends lost 0 bases at V and 6 bases at J; junction bases unmatched: 6. This CDR3 is built from 16 residues. CDR1 and CDR2 from the germline V gene are MGHRA and YSYEKL. CDR3 residues: CASSQDTAGGPNEQFF. The CDR3 region has the DNA TGCGCCAGCAGCCAAGATACCGCGGGGGGGCCCAATGAGCAGTTCTTC.

Here the CDR3 DNA reads TGTGCCAGCAGTGAATTGGGACAGGGCTCCGATACGCAGTATTTT. It yields the protein CASSELGQGSDTQYF. The rearrangement uses TRBV25-1 and TRBJ2-3; TRBD1 matches 9 bases. The CDR3 has 15 amino acids. V was clipped by 1 base and J by 6 bases; unmatched bases: 5. The germline V gene encodes CDR1 MGHDK and CDR2 SYGVNS.

This clonotype has just a few counts. This chain connects TRBV7-2 to TRBJ2-7, with a tentative D call TRBD2 (5 bases). This CDR3 comprises 15 residues. V was clipped by 1 base and J by 4 bases, with 14 bases between them. Looked up from germline, CDR1 is SGHTA and CDR2 is FQGNSA. DNA for the CDR3: TGTGCCAGCAGCTTAGTAGCGAATGAGCCTTACGAGCAGTACTTC. Encoded protein: CASSLVANEPYEQYF.

This sequence joins TRBV12-3 or TRBV12-4 and TRBJ2-5, with TRBD2 identical over 7 bases. V gave up 7 bases and J gave up 5 bases; unmatched junction bases: 16. The CDR3 has 16 residues. Here the CDR3 DNA reads TGTGCCAGCACCCTTGGGGGGAGGGCGCGTGGGGAGACCCAGTACTTC. Translated, it gives CASTLGGRARGETQYF.

This clonotype has more than one count but fewer than ten. This rearrangement joins TRBV7-2 to TRBJ1-4, with 7 bases matching TRBD1. The CDR3 extends over 15 amino acids. Germline V gives CDR1 SGHTA, CDR2 FQGNSA. V was pared by 5 bases and J by 3 bases, with 6 bases of the junction left unmatched. The CDR3 region has the DNA TGTGCCAGCAGCATAGACAGGGATGCTAATGAAAAACTGTTTTTT. Encoded protein: CASSIDRDANEKLFF.

The chain employs TRBV25-1 and TRBJ2-5, with a tentative D call TRBD2 (6 bases). CDR1 is MGHDK and CDR2 is SYGVNS in the germline V gene. This CDR3 has 14 residues. Trimming removed 3 bases at V and 2 bases at J, with 10 bases between. The CDR3 here is CASSDGGLQETQYF. The CDR3 region has the DNA TGTGCCAGCAGTGATGGGGGACTTCAAGAGACCCAGTACTTC.

This clonotype was counted only a few times. The V gene is TRBV2, the J gene TRBJ2-5; TRBD1 matches 8 bases. The CDR3 is made up of 16 amino acids. Looked up from germline, CDR1 is SNHLY and CDR2 is FYNNEI. Unmatched junction bases numbered 9, after V lost 2 bases and J lost 4 bases. CDR3 coding DNA: TGTGCCAGCAGTGAACCCGTCCAGGGGGCGAGAGAGACCCAGTACTTC. Its translation is CASSEPVQGARETQYF.

This clonotype has a handful of counts. The chain uses TRBV12-3 or TRBV12-4 and TRBJ2-4; D may be TRBD1 or TRBD2 (7 bases each). V lost 3 bases to trimming and J lost 12 bases, with 18 bases between them. The CDR3 runs to 14 residues. The CDR3 sequence: CASSFWDSGEPQYF. CDR3 DNA sequence: TGTGCCAGCAGTTTTTGGGACAGCGGGGAGCCTCAGTACTTC.